This T cell receptor (beta chain) was captured in a study of blood T cell repertoires in COVID-19. Turning to the study itself: T cells, B-cell-depleted T cells, or PBMCs supplied cDNA or gDNA.

Only in-frame clones appear in the TCRdb table, and some are missing; sequencing was by immunoSEQ multiplex PCR. The data contain over 250,000 clones, approximately 90% of them seen just once; the ten biggest clones take up approximately 9%. Trimming shortened V by 0 bases and J by 5 bases, and 7 bases separated the two germline ends. Germline V gene lookup returns CDR1 MNHEY and CDR2 SVGAGI. The CDR3 consists of 13 residues. Participants had their cohort set by participant-reported clinical history. Two negative PCRs, clearance, or symptom resolution had been documented for recovered Cohort 3 donors.

The receptor was derived from a man aged 35-49 years who had recovered from COVID-19. This rearrangement joins TRBV6-5 to TRBJ1-2; D gene ambiguous. Sample: PBMCs or T cells enriched from blood (not recorded which). The CDR3 is CASSYSPGYGYTF. For the CDR3, the DNA is TGTGCCAGCAGTTACTCACCCGGGTATGGCTACACCTTC.